This T cell receptor beta chain was retrieved from a study of T cell responses to AZD1222 COVID-19 vaccine. Across the whole study: Pooling was applied to second doses at about 4 or about 12 weeks. Study-level results: An increase in Spike-specific TCR breadth and depth was observed after two AZD1222 doses.

This CDR3 is 13 amino acids long. Trimming pared 3 bases from V and 5 bases from J, leaving 10 bases between. The germline V gene encodes CDR1 MNHEY and CDR2 SMNVEV (reference sequence). Of note for this clone: The antigen is unknown.

Assay used: immunoSEQ multiplex PCR; TCRdb lists only in-frame clones, some missing. The sample holds some 120,000 clones, roughly 89% seen once. The sequences come from peripheral blood, collected on day 0 of AZD1222 vaccination. The chain carries TRBV27 and TRBJ1-2; the D is unclear. This receptor was identified in an adult in good health. CDR3 coding DNA: TGTGCCAGCAGTTTGTCGCCACCTTATGGCTACACCTTC. Protein sequence: CASSLSPPYGYTF.